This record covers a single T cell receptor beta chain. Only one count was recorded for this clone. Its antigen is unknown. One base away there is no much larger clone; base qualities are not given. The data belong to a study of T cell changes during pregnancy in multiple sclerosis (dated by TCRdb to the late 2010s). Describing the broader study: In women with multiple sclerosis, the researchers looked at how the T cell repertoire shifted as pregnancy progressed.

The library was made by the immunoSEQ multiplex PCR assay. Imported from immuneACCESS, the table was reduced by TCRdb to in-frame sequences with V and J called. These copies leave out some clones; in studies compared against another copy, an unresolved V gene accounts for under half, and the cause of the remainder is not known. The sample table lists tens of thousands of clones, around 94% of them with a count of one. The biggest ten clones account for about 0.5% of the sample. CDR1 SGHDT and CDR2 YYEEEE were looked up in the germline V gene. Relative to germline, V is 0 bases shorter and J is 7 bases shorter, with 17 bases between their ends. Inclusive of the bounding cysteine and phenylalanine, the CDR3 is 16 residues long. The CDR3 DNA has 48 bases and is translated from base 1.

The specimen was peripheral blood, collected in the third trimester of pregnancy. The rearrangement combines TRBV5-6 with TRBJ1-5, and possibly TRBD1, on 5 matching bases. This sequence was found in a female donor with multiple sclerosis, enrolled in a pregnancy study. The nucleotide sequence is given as TGTGCCAGCAGCTTGGAGGGAGGCAGGGACCGCCAGCCCCAGCATTTT. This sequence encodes CASSLEGGRDRQPQHF.